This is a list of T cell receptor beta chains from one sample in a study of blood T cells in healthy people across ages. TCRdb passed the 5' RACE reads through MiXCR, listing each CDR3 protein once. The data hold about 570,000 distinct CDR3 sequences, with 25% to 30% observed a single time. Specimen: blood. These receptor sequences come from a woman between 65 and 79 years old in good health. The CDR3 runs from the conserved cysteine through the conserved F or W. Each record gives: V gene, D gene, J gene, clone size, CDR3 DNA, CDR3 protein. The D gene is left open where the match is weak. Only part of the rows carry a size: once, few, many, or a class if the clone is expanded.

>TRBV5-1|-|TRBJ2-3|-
TGCGCCAGCAGCGACCCACAGGGCACAGATACGCAGTATTTT
CASSDPQGTDTQYF
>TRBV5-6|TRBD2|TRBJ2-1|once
TGTGCCAGCGGCTTGTTAAGGACTAGCGGGGCCTACAATGAGCAGTTCTTC
CASGLLRTSGAYNEQFF
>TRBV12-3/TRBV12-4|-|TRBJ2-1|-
TGTGCCAGCCTACAGGATTACAATGAGCAGTTCTTC
CASLQDYNEQFF
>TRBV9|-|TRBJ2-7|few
TGTGCCAGCAGCGTAGACGGGAGCTCCTACGAGCAGTACTTC
CASSVDGSSYEQYF
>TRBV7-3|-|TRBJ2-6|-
TGTGCCAGCAGCCCGGCCATGGGCAACGTCCTGACTTTC
CASSPAMGNVLTF
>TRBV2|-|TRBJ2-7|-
TGTGCCAGCGCCGTAGCGGCCTCCTACGAGCAGTACTTC
CASAVAASYEQYF
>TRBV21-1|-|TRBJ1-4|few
TGTGCCAGCAGTCCGGGCACCTGGGTGCTGTTTTTT
CASSPGTWVLFF
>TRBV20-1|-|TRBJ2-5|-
TGCAGTGCTATTGACCAGGCGGCCCAGTACTTC
CSAIDQAAQYF
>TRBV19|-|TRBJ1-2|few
TGTGCCAGTAGTATAGTTTACGGCACCCACAACTATGGCTACACCTTC
CASSIVYGTHNYGYTF
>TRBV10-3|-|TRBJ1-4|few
TGTGCCATCAGTGCCACCGGACACGGGAGGACAACTAATGAAAAACTGTTTTTT
CAISATGHGRTTNEKLFF
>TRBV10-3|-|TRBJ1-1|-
TGTGCCATCAGTGAGTTTGGGGAAACTGAAGCTTTCTTT
CAISEFGETEAFF
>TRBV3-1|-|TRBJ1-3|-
TGTGCCAGCAGCCAAAGAAACACCATATATTTT
CASSQRNTIYF